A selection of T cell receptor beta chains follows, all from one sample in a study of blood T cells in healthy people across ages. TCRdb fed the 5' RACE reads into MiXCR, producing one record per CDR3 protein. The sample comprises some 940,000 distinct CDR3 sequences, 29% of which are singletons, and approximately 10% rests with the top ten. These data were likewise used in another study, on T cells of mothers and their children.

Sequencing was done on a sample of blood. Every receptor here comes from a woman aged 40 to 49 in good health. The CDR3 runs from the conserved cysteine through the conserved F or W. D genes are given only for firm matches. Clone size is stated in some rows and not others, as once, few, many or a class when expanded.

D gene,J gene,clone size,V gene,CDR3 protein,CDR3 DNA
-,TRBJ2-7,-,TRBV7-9,CASSFRPPAIYNEQYF,TGTGCCAGCAGCTTCCGCCCTCCAGCAATTTACAATGAGCAGTACTTC
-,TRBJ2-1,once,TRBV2,CASSGGPGSYNGQFF,TGTGCCAGCAGTGGGGGGCCCGGCTCCTACAATGGGCAGTTCTTC
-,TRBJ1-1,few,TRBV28,CASSPPWGRGTEAFF,TGTGCCAGCAGTCCCCCATGGGGGAGAGGCACTGAAGCTTTCTTT
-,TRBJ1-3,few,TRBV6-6,CASMSSGNTIYF,TGTGCCAGCATGTCCTCTGGAAACACCATATATTTT
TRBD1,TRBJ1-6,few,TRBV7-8,CASSSGTGRGDSPLHF,TGTGCCAGCAGCTCCGGGACAGGCCGAGGGGATTCACCCCTCCACTTT
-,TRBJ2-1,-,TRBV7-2,CASSLDRQRSYNEQFF,TGTGCCAGCAGCTTGGACAGACAGCGCTCCTACAATGAGCAGTTCTTC
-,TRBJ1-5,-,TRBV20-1,CSAPTAGGNQPQHF,TGCAGTGCTCCGACAGCGGGTGGCAATCAGCCCCAGCATTTT
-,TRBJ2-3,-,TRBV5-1,CASTWERREGTQYF,TGCGCCAGCACGTGGGAGAGGAGGGAAGGTACGCAGTATTTT
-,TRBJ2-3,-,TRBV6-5,CASSYGLARAADTQYF,TGTGCCAGCAGTTACGGGTTGGCTAGGGCCGCAGATACGCAGTATTTT
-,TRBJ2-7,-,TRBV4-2,CASSQALARYNEQYF,TGTGCCAGCAGCCAAGCCCTAGCGAGGTACAATGAGCAGTACTTC
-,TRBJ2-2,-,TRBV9,CASSPQDSTGERFF,TGTGCCAGCAGCCCCCAAGACAGTACCGGGGAGCGGTTTTTT
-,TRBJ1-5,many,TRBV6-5,CASKHDRNSNQPQHF,TGTGCCAGCAAACATGACAGAAATAGCAATCAGCCCCAGCATTTT
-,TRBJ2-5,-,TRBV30,CAWRIPLADEEQYF,TGTGCCTGGAGGATTCCCCTTGCAGACGAAGAGCAGTACTTC
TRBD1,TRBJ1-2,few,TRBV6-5,CASSYSGQGADYGYIF,TGTGCCAGCAGTTACTCGGGACAGGGGGCCGACTATGGCTACATCTTC
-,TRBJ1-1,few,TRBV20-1,CSDVGDTEAFF,TGCAGTGACGTCGGGGACACTGAAGCTTTCTTT
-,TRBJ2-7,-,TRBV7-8,CASRSTRNEQYF,TGTGCCAGCAGGTCCACAAGGAACGAGCAGTACTTC
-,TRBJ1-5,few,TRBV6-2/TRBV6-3,CASSYLGQPQHF,TGTGCCAGCAGTTACCTCGGTCAGCCCCAGCATTTT
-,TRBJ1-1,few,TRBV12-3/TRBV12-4,CASRGRMNTEAFF,TGTGCCAGCCGAGGGAGAATGAACACTGAAGCTTTCTTT
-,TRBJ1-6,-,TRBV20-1,CSAHAGNRNSPLHF,TGCAGTGCACATGCAGGGAACAGAAATTCACCCCTCCACTTT
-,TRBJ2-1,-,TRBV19,CASQTRQVGVSYNEQFF,TGTGCCAGCCAGACGCGACAGGTCGGCGTCTCCTACAATGAGCAGTTCTTC
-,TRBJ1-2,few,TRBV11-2,CASSPRTRNYGYTF,TGTGCCAGCAGCCCACGGACTCGTAACTATGGCTACACCTTC
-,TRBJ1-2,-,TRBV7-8,CASSHRGRGGGYTF,TGTGCCAGCAGCCACCGGGGGCGAGGAGGTGGCTACACCTTC
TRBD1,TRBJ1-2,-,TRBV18,CASSQGQTFGGYTF,TGTGCCAGCTCACAGGGACAGACCTTTGGTGGCTACACCTTC